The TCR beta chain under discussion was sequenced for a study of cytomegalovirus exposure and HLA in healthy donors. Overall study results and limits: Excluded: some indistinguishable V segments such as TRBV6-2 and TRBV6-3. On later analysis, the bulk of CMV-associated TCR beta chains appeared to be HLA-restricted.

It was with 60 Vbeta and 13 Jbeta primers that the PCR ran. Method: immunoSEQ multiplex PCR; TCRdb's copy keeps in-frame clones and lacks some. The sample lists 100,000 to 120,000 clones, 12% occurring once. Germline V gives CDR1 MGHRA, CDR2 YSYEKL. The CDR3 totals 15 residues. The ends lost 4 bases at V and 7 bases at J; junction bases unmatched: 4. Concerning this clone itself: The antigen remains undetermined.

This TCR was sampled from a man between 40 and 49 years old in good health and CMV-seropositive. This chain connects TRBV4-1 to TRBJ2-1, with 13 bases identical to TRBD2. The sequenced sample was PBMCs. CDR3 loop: CASSLGLAGINEQFF. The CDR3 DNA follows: TGCGCCAGCAGCCTGGGACTAGCGGGAATAAATGAGCAGTTCTTC.